What follows are 12 T cell receptor beta chains derived from one specimen sequenced in a study of a mutant IDH1 vaccine in newly diagnosed glioma. Sequencing used immunoSEQ multiplex PCR; TCRdb keeps in-frame clones, though not all of them. This sample carries around 57,000 clones, roughly 84% of them seen once, and the ten largest clones take around 4%. As to time point: week 35, safety follow-up. Topical imiquimod was applied with each vaccine dose, which held 300 ug of mutant IDH1 20-mer peptide. No cognate antigen is known for these TCRs. Sequenced here: PBMCs, sampled from a glioma patient whose treatment included an IDH1 peptide vaccine. The receptors stem from a man aged 30-40 years with glioma.

The CDR3: CASSFNAGINIQYF. The DNA of the CDR3 is TGCGCCAGCAGCTTCAATGCCGGGATAAACATTCAGTACTTC. V and J are TRBV5-1 and TRBJ2-4, with D tentatively TRBD2 (5 bases). The germline V and J ends were trimmed by 2 bases and 6 bases, with 12 bases remaining between them. This CDR3 comprises 14 residues. Germline-derived CDR1 and CDR2 are SGHRS and YFSETQ. The variable domain in full, with the rest retrieved from reference TRBV5-1 and TRBJ2-4, is KAGVTQTPRYLIKTRGQQVTLSCSPISGHRSVSWYQQTPGQGLQFLFEYFSETQRNKGNFPGRFSGRQFSNSRSEMNVSTLELGDSALYLCASSFNAGINIQYFGAGTRLSVL.

V usage is TRBV4-1 and J usage is TRBJ2-5, with unresolved D. The CDR3 extends over 14 amino acids. V was cut by 4 bases and J by 5 bases, with 14 bases left in between. Germline CDR1 reads MGHRA; CDR2 reads YSYEKL. CDR3 in DNA: TGCGCCAGCAGCCTACACTCCGTGGAGGAGACCCAGTACTTC. This translates into CASSLHSVEETQYF.

For the CDR3, the DNA is TGTGCCACCAGTCCCCCTAGCGGGGGTGAAAACACCGGGGAGCTGTTTTTT. This gives the protein CATSPPSGGENTGELFF. J is TRBJ2-2 and V is TRBV15; 10 nucleotides match TRBD2. After removal of 6 bases from V and 2 bases from J, the junction contained 9 bases not matched to a gene. The CDR3 has 17 residues. The germline gives CDR1 LNHNV, CDR2 YYDKDF (reference sequence).

As DNA, the CDR3 is TGTGCCAGCAGCTTAGGGGAAACGAGATACTCTCACTATGGCTACACCTTC. Translated: CASSLGETRYSHYGYTF. V and J are TRBV7-6 and TRBJ1-2; D is unclear. Trimming pared 1 base from V and 3 bases from J, leaving 18 bases between. The germline CDR1 and CDR2 sequences are SGHVS and FNYEAQ. The CDR3 sequence is 17 residues long.

The table lists this clone with a count of one. The chain couples TRBV6-5 to TRBJ1-2; D unresolved. Germline CDR1 is MNHEY and CDR2 is SVGAGI. Trimming pared 6 bases from V and 7 bases from J, leaving 15 bases between. The CDR3 loop spans 13 amino acids. In DNA, the CDR3 is TGTGCCAGCAGCTCCGGAGGAGGGCGTGGCTACACCTTC. It yields the protein CASSSGGGRGYTF.

The chain couples TRBV19 to TRBJ2-7, with D perhaps matching TRBD2 (6 bases). V shed 5 bases and J shed 3 bases, with 14 bases lying between them. Per germline, CDR1 LNHDA and CDR2 SQIVND (reference sequence). The length of the CDR3 is 14 residues. DNA for the CDR3: TGTGCCAGTAGTCGGGGAGGACGGAGCTACGAGCAGTACTTC. Its translation: CASSRGGRSYEQYF.

The chain carries TRBV7-9 and TRBJ2-1; 8 positions agree with TRBD2. V trimming: 3 bases; J trimming: 7 bases; junction bases outside the gene matches: 8. This CDR3 has 15 amino acids. CDR1 SEHNR and CDR2 FQNEAQ come from the germline V gene (reference sequence). The CDR3 DNA follows: TGTGCCAGCAGCTTTGAGCGGGGGCTAAGGAATGAGCAGTTCTTC. Translated: CASSFERGLRNEQFF.

The V call is TRBV9, the J call TRBJ2-5; D call uncertain. V was shortened by 0 bases and J by 9 bases, with 9 bases between the two germline ends. This CDR3 spans 12 amino acids. Germline V gene data show CDR1 as SGDLS and CDR2 as YYNGEE. As DNA, the CDR3 is TGTGCCAGCAGCGTAGCCTCTGGCGCCCAGTACTTC. Translation: CASSVASGAQYF.

The chain carries TRBV7-8 and TRBJ2-7; D possibly uses TRBD1 or TRBD2 (6 bases each). V shed 3 bases and J shed 10 bases, with 16 bases lying between them. Germline CDR1 and CDR2: SGHVS and FQNEAQ. This CDR3 has 13 amino acids. For the CDR3, the DNA is TGTGCCAGCAGCTTCACCCCGGGGGCGGAACAGTACTTC. It specifies CASSFTPGAEQYF. The whole variable domain, remainder taken from reference TRBV7-8 and TRBJ2-7, is GAGVSQSPRYKVAKRGQDVALRCDPISGHVSLFWYQQALGQGPEFLTYFQNEAQLDKSGLPSDRFFAERPEGSVSTLKIQRTQQEDSAVYLCASSFTPGAEQYFGPGTRLTVT.

The CDR3 DNA is TGTGCCAGCACCCGGGGTCCGGACTCCTACGAGCAGTACTTC. Translation: CASTRGPDSYEQYF. The chain joins TRBV6-6 to TRBJ2-7, with D tentatively TRBD2 (5 bases). Deletions cut 7 bases from V and 0 bases from J, with 13 bases between. Per germline, CDR1 MNHNY and CDR2 SVGAGI (reference sequence). There are 14 residues in the CDR3.

The chain carries TRBV9 and TRBJ2-7; maybe TRBD2 (5 bases). V gave up 0 bases and J gave up 5 bases, with 6 bases separating them. Germline values: CDR1 SGDLS, CDR2 YYNGEE. The length of the CDR3 is 12 residues. CDR3 protein: CASSVDGDEQYF. As DNA, the CDR3 is TGTGCCAGCAGCGTAGACGGGGACGAGCAGTACTTC.

This clone was seen once. The chain has TRBV15 and TRBJ1-1; D ambiguous. With 6 bases removed from V and 1 base from J, the gap between germline ends came to 21 bases. The CDR3 loop spans 17 amino acids. The germline gives CDR1 LNHNV, CDR2 YYDKDF (reference sequence). The CDR3 protein is CATSFTLSGRRNTEAFF. The CDR3 DNA is TGTGCCACCAGTTTTACGTTGAGCGGACGGAGGAACACTGAAGCTTTCTTT.